The 16 T cell receptor beta chains presented below share a single source sample, sequenced in a study of cytomegalovirus exposure and HLA in healthy donors. PCR involved 60 Vbeta and 13 Jbeta primers. Sequencing was performed with immunoSEQ multiplex PCR; in TCRdb, only in-frame clones are kept and a portion is missing. The data show under 150,000 clones, around 86% seen once. Sequencing used PBMCs. The receptor source for this set is a man younger than 35 in good health and CMV-seronegative.

In the case of this clone: This CDR3 is also generated by other DNA sequences in the sample. The CDR3 protein is CASSPGSYEQYF. CDR3 nucleotide sequence: TGTGCCAGCAGCCCGGGCTCCTACGAGCAGTACTTC. The chain recombines TRBV25-1 with TRBJ2-7; the D is unclear. CDR3 size: 12 residues. From germline, CDR1 is MGHDK and CDR2 SYGVNS. V dropped 6 bases and J dropped 0 bases, with 6 bases sitting between them.

This clone has a single count. This chain uses TRBV20-1 with TRBJ1-2; D uncertain. Germline V gene data show CDR1 as DFQATT and CDR2 as SNEGSKA (reference sequence). This CDR3 comprises 11 residues. The V and J ends lost 4 bases and 6 bases respectively, with 9 bases between them. The CDR3 coding sequence is TGCAGTGCTACCAGGTTCGATGGCTACACCTTC. This gives the protein CSATRFDGYTF.

This clone was seen a single time. This chain links TRBV9 with TRBJ2-7; 9 bases map to TRBD1. After removal of 2 bases from V and 2 bases from J, the junction contained 14 bases not matched to a gene. This CDR3 is 18 amino acids long. Germline V gene data show CDR1 as SGDLS and CDR2 as YYNGEE. CDR3 protein: CASSVSYPGTGFAYEQYF. The CDR3, as DNA: TGTGCCAGCAGCGTTTCCTACCCCGGGACAGGGTTCGCCTACGAGCAGTACTTC. Full variable domain (rest looked up from reference TRBV9 and TRBJ2-7): DSGVTQTPKHLITATGQRVTLRCSPRSGDLSVYWYQQSLDQGLQFLIQYYNGEERAKGNILERFSAQQFPDLHSELNLSSLELGDSALYFCASSVSYPGTGFAYEQYFGPGTRLTVT.

This chain joins TRBV18 and TRBJ1-1; D not certain. The V end was cut by 1 base, the J end by 0 bases, with 12 bases between. This CDR3 comprises 16 residues. From germline, CDR1 is KGHSH and CDR2 LQKENI. The CDR3 region is CASSPLVGEMNTEAFF. DNA for the CDR3: TGTGCCAGCTCACCACTCGTCGGGGAAATGAACACTGAAGCTTTCTTT.

V usage is TRBV4-3 and J usage is TRBJ2-5; D ambiguous. V dropped 0 bases and J dropped 4 bases, with 12 bases sitting between them. From germline, CDR1 is LGHNA and CDR2 YSLEER. The CDR3 spans 15 residues. The CDR3 DNA reads TGCGCCAGCAGCCAAGATCGAGTGCGGCCAGAGACCCAGTACTTC. Translating it yields CASSQDRVRPETQYF.

The rearrangement links TRBV4-3 to TRBJ2-2, with 7 positions matching TRBD1. The length of the CDR3 is 16 residues. From germline, CDR1 is LGHNA and CDR2 YSLEER. V lost 0 bases to trimming and J lost 9 bases; unmatched junction nucleotides: 10. The CDR3 sequence: CASSQDLEQGERELFF. CDR3 nucleotide sequence: TGCGCCAGCAGCCAAGATCTAGAGCAGGGGGAGAGGGAGCTGTTTTTT.

This rearrangement joins TRBV7-2 to TRBJ2-2, with D perhaps TRBD2 (6 bases). The CDR3 consists of 15 residues. Germline CDR1 and CDR2: SGHTA and FQGNSA. Trimming left V 8 bases short and J 1 base short, with 14 bases between. The CDR3 reads CASRRSGGNTGELFF. CDR3 sequence (DNA): TGTGCCAGCCGCAGATCCGGGGGGAACACCGGGGAGCTGTTTTTT.

The CDR3 coding sequence is TGTGCCAGCAGCCCCAATACTGACAGGGGCCGGTTTGGTCGCTACAATGAGCAGTTCTTC. Its translation: CASSPNTDRGRFGRYNEQFF. The chain employs TRBV7-3 and TRBJ2-1; TRBD1 agrees at 8 bases. V gave up 5 bases and J gave up 3 bases; unmatched junction bases: 21. Germline CDR1 SGHTA, CDR2 FQGTGA. This CDR3 region has 20 residues.

In its sample, this clone was seen a few times. The chain links TRBV27 to TRBJ2-4; the D is unclear. The CDR3 is 14 residues long. Germline V gives CDR1 MNHEY, CDR2 SMNVEV (reference sequence). The V end lost 2 bases, the J end lost 8 bases, and 13 bases lay between the germline ends. DNA for the CDR3: TGTGCCAGCAGTTTAGTCCGGTCGATGGACATTCAGTACTTC. Translated: CASSLVRSMDIQYF.

This clone was counted only a few times. The gene calls are TRBV25-1 and TRBJ1-1; possible D gene TRBD1, 6 bases. The V end was cut by 4 bases, the J end by 1 base, with 7 bases between. Germline values: CDR1 MGHDK, CDR2 SYGVNS. The CDR3 runs 13 residues. For the CDR3, the DNA is TGTGCCAGCAGTGCAGGGGCGAACACTGAAGCTTTCTTT. Amino acid sequence: CASSAGANTEAFF.

The table lists this clone with a count of one. CDR3: CAISPQGAGEQYF. CDR3 DNA: TGTGCCATCAGTCCACAGGGGGCGGGGGAGCAGTACTTC. The chain employs TRBV10-3 and TRBJ2-7; 9 bases line up with TRBD1. The CDR3 is made up of 13 amino acids. V trimming: 5 bases; J trimming: 7 bases; junction bases outside the gene matches: 6. The germline CDR1 and CDR2 sequences are ENHRY and SYGVKD.

The V gene is TRBV10-2, the J gene TRBJ2-5; D is possibly TRBD2 (7 bases). The CDR3 loop spans 13 amino acids. Trimming took off 10 bases at V and 4 bases at J, with 16 bases between the two ends. Germline assignment: CDR1 WSHSY and CDR2 SAAADI. The CDR3: CAIARGAAETQYF. The CDR3 region has the DNA TGCGCCATCGCCCGGGGGGCCGCAGAGACCCAGTACTTC.

J is TRBJ2-1 and V is TRBV5-1; TRBD2 is a possible D gene (6 bases). V lost 2 bases and J lost 5, with 11 bases in between. Germline-derived CDR1 and CDR2 are SGHRS and YFSETQ. This CDR3 has 14 amino acids. This CDR3 reads CASSFPAGHNEQFF. CDR3 DNA: TGCGCCAGCAGCTTCCCAGCGGGCCACAATGAGCAGTTCTTC.

This chain joins TRBV5-1 and TRBJ2-7; the match to TRBD2 covers 11 bases. The trim removed 2 bases at V and 7 bases at J, leaving 8 bases unmatched. This CDR3 contains 15 residues. From germline, CDR1 is SGHRS and CDR2 YFSETQ. CDR3 DNA: TGCGCCAGCAGCTTACCGGGACTAGCGGCCCGGGAGCAGTACTTC. Its translation is CASSLPGLAAREQYF.

The rearrangement joins TRBV6-4 to TRBJ1-2, with TRBD1 matching 10 bases. Trimming removed 7 bases from V and 6 bases from J; junction bases left unmatched: 5. CDR1 and CDR2 (germline): MRHNA, SNTAGT. This CDR3 region has 13 residues. The CDR3, as DNA: TGTGCCAGCACTGGAGGACAGGGGGATGGCTACACCTTC. It translates to CASTGGQGDGYTF.

The V call is TRBV28, the J call TRBJ1-1; D gene uncertain. The CDR3 is made up of 14 amino acids. CDR1 and CDR2 (germline): MDHEN, SYDVKM. The V and J ends lost 10 bases and 6 bases respectively, with 21 bases between them. CDR3 sequence (DNA): TGTGCCACCTCACGCTTAGGAGGGAGTGCTGAAGCTTTCTTT. This sequence encodes CATSRLGGSAEAFF.